This T cell receptor (beta chain) was observed in a study of blood T cell repertoires in COVID-19. Study-wide context: The study drew acute and convalescent COVID-19 samples from the United States, Italy and Spain. PBMCs, B-cell-depleted T cells, or T cells were the source of the cDNA or gDNA that made up the material.

Germline trimming cut 3 bases from V and 2 bases from J; bases unmatched to any gene: 5. Germline V gives CDR1 SGDLS, CDR2 YYNGEE. The CDR3 is made up of 15 amino acids. As handled by the study authors: Cell counts per sample came from amplifying reference gene primers. Sequencing used immunoSEQ multiplex PCR; TCRdb keeps in-frame clones, though not all of them. Clonal size and the V and J genes are those of that table, whereas D and trimming came from the DNA. The repertoire has about 190,000 clones, 82% of them found once; the top ten carry about 10%. Sequencing input: peripheral blood. The sequence derives from a woman aged 80 or over with active or convalescent COVID-19. V gene TRBV9 combines with J gene TRBJ1-3, with 7 positions matching TRBD1. In DNA, the CDR3 is TGTGCCAGCAGCGCCCTGACAGGGACTGGAAACACCATATATTTT. It specifies CASSALTGTGNTIYF.